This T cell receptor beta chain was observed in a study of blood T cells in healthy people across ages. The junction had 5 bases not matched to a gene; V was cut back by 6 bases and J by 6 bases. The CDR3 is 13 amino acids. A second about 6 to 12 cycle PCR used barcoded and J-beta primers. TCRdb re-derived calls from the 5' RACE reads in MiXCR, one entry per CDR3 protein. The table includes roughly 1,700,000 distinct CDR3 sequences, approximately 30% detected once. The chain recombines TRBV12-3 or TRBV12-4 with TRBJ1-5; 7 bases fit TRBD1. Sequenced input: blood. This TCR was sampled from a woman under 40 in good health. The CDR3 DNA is TGTGCCAGCAGAACCGACAGGGTTCAGCCCCAGCATTTT. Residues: CASRTDRVQPQHF.